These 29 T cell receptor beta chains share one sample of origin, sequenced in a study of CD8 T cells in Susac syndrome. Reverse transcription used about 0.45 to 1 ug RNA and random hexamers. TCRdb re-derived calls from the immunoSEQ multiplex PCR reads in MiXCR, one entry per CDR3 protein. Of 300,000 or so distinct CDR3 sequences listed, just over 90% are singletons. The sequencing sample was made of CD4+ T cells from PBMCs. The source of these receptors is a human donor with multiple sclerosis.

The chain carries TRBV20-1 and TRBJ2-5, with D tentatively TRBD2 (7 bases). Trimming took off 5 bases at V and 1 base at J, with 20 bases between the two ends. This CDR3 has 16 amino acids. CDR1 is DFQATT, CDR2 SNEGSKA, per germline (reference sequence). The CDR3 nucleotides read TGCAGTGCTCATATGGGGGCGGGGGCCTTCCAAGAGACCCAGTACTTC. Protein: CSAHMGAGAFQETQYF.

CDR3 in DNA: TGTGCCAGCAGTTTGGGCCTATCGGCCACCGGGGAGCTGTTTTTT. Translation gives CASSLGLSATGELFF. The chain links TRBV12-3 or TRBV12-4 to TRBJ2-2; D is undetermined. The CDR3 contains 15 residues. V shed 3 bases and J shed 4 bases, with 12 bases lying between them.

The CDR3 sequence is CASSNNVGGSQFF. The DNA for the CDR3 is TGTGCCAGCAGTAACAATGTTGGGGGCTCCCAGTTCTTC. J is TRBJ2-1 and V is TRBV6-5, with a tentative D call TRBD1 (6 bases). Germline lookup yields CDR1 MNHEY and CDR2 SVGAGI. The V end lost 5 bases, the J end lost 13 bases, and 18 bases lay between the germline ends. The CDR3 has 13 residues.

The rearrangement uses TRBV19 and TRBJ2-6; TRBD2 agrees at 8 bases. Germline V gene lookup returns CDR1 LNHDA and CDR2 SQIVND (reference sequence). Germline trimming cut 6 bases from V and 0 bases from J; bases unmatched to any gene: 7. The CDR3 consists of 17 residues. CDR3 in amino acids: CASRSSGVSSGANVLTF. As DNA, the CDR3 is TGTGCCAGTAGAAGTAGCGGGGTCAGCTCTGGGGCCAACGTCCTGACTTTC.

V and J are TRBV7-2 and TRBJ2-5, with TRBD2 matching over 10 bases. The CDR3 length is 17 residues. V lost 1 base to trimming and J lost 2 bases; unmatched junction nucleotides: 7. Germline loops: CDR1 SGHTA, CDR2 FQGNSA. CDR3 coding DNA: TGTGCCAGCAGCTTAGTGCGGCTAGCGGGAGTACAAGAGACCCAGTACTTC. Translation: CASSLVRLAGVQETQYF.

CDR3 amino acids: CASSLVGGASTDTQYF. For the CDR3, the DNA is TGTGCCAGCAGCTTAGTCGGCGGGGCTAGCACAGATACGCAGTATTTT. The chain has TRBV7-2 and TRBJ2-3; D may be TRBD2 (6 bases). Germline V CDR1 and CDR2: SGHTA, FQGNSA. V lost 1 base and J lost 0, with 11 bases in between. The CDR3 extends over 16 amino acids.

The CDR3 loop is CATSDPGTSGAQDTQYF. CDR3 nucleotide sequence: TGTGCCACCAGTGACCCCGGGACTAGCGGGGCCCAAGATACGCAGTATTTT. The chain employs TRBV24-1 and TRBJ2-3; 13 bases agree with TRBD2. Germline CDR1 is KGHDR and CDR2 is SFDVKD. Trimming cost V 4 bases and J 5 bases; bases outside gene matches: 8. The CDR3 runs to 17 residues.

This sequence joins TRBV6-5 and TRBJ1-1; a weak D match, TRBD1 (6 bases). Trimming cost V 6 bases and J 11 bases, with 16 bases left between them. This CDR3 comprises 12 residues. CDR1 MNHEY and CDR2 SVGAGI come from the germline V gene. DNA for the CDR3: TGTGCCAGCAGGGTGCAGGGAGGGGGTGCTTTCTTT. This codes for CASRVQGGGAFF.

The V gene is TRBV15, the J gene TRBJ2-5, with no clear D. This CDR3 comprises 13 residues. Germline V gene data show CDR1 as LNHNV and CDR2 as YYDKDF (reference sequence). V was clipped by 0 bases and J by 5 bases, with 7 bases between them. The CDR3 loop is CATSREVAETQYF. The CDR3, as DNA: TGTGCCACCAGCAGAGAGGTTGCGGAGACCCAGTACTTC. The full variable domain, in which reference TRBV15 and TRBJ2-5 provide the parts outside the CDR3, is DAMVIQNPRYQVTQFGKPVTLSCSQTLNHNVMYWYQQKSSQAPKLLFHYYDKDFNNEADTPDNFQSRRPNTSFCFLDIRSPGLGDTAMYLCATSREVAETQYFGPGTRLLVL.

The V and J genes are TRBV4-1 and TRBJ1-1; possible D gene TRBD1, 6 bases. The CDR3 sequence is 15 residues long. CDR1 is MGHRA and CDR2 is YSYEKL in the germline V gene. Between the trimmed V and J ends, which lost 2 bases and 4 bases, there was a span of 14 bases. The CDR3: CASSQPHRGGTEAFF. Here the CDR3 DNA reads TGCGCCAGCAGCCAACCACATCGAGGGGGCACTGAAGCTTTCTTT.

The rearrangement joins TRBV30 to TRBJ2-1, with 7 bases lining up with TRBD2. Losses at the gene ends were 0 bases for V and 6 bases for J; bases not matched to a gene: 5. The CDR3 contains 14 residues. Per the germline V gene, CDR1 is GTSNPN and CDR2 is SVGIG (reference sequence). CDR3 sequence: CAWSVLRLANEQFF. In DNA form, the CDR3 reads TGTGCCTGGAGTGTACTAAGACTAGCCAATGAGCAGTTCTTC.

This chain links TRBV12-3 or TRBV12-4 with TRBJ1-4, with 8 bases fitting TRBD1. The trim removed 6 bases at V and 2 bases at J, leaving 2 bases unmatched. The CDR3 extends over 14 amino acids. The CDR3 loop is CASRRQGTNEKLFF. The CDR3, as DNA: TGTGCCAGCAGACGACAGGGGACTAATGAAAAACTGTTTTTT.

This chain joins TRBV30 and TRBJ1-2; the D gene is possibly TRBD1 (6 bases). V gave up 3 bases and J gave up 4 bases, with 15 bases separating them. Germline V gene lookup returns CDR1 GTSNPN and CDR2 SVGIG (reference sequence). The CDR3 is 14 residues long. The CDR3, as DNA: TGTGCCTGGAGGAGTAAGGACAGTCGCTATGGCTACACCTTC. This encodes CAWRSKDSRYGYTF.

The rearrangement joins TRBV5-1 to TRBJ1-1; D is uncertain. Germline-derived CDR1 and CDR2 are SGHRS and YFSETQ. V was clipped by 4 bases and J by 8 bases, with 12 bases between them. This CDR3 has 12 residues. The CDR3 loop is CASSPRGDEAFF. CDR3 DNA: TGCGCCAGCAGCCCTCGCGGAGACGAAGCTTTCTTT. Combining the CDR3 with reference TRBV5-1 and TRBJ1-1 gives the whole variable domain KAGVTQTPRYLIKTRGQQVTLSCSPISGHRSVSWYQQTPGQGLQFLFEYFSETQRNKGNFPGRFSGRQFSNSRSEMNVSTLELGDSALYLCASSPRGDEAFFGQGTRLTVV.

The CDR3 here is CASSDRFVAHTEAFF. The CDR3 region has the DNA TGTGCCAGCAGCGACCGATTCGTCGCTCATACTGAAGCTTTCTTT. The chain is built from TRBV7-9 and TRBJ1-1; D is undetermined. Trimming removed 5 bases at V and 5 bases at J, with 18 bases between. Germline V gene lookup returns CDR1 SEHNR and CDR2 FQNEAQ (reference sequence). This CDR3 has 15 amino acids.

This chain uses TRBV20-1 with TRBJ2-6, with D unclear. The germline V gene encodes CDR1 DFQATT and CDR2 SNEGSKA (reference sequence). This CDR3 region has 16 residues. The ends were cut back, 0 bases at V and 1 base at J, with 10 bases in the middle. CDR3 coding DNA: TGCAGTGCTAGAGATTCAAATGGGTCTGGGGCCAACGTCCTGACTTTC. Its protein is CSARDSNGSGANVLTF.

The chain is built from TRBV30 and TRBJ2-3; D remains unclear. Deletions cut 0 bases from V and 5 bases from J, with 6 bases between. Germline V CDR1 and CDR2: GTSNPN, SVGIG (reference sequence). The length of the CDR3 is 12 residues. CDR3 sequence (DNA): TGTGCCTGGAGTGTTGTAGGAGATACGCAGTATTTT. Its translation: CAWSVVGDTQYF.

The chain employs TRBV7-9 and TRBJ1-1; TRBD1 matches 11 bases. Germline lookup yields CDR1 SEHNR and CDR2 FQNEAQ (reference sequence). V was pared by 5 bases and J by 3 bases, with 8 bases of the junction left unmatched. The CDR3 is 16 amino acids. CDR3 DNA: TGTGCCAGCAGCAGTGGGACAGGGGGAGTTGACACTGAAGCTTTCTTT. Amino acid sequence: CASSSGTGGVDTEAFF.

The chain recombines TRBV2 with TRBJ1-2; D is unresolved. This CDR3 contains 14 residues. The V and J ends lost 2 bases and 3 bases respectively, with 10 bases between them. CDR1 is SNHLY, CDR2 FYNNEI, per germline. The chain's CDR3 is CASSERYSDYGYTF. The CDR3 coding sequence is TGTGCCAGCAGTGAAAGGTATAGCGACTATGGCTACACCTTC. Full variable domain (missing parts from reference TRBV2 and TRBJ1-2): EPEVTQTPSHQVTQMGQEVILRCVPISNHLYFYWYRQILGQKVEFLVSFYNNEISEKSEIFDDQFSVERPDGSNFTLKIRSTKLEDSAMYFCASSERYSDYGYTFGSGTRLTVV.

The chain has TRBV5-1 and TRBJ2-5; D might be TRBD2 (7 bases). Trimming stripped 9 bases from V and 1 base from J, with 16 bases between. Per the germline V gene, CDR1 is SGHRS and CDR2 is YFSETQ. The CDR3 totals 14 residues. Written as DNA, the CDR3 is TGCGCCACCTCAAGGGGGGGTCGCCAAGAGACCCAGTACTTC. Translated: CATSRGGRQETQYF.

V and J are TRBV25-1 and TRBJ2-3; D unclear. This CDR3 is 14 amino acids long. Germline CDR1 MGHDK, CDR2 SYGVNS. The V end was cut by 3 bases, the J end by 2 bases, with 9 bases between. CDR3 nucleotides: TGTGCCAGCAGTGAGGCCACCACCACAGATACGCAGTATTTT. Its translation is CASSEATTTDTQYF.

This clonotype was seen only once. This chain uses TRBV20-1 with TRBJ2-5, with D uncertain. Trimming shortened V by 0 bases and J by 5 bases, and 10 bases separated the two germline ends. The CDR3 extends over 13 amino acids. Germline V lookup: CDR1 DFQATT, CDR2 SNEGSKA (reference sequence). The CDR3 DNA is TGCAGTGCTAGAGATCGGTCCGTGGAGACCCAGTACTTC. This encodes CSARDRSVETQYF.

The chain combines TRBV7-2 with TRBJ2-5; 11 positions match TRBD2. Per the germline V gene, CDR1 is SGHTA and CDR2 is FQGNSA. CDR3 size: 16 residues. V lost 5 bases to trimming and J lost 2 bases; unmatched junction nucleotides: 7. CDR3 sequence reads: CASSPSWTSGQETQYF. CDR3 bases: TGTGCCAGCAGCCCATCCTGGACTAGCGGGCAAGAGACCCAGTACTTC.

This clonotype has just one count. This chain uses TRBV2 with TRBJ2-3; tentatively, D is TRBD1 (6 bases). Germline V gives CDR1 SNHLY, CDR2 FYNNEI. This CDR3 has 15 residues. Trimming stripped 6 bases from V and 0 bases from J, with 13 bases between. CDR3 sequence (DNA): TGTGCCAGCAGCCCCGGGACAAGAAGCACAGATACGCAGTATTTT. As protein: CASSPGTRSTDTQYF.

The CDR3 nucleotides read TGTGCCTGGAGTAGGGACAGGCCCTATGGCTACACCTTC. This sequence encodes CAWSRDRPYGYTF. The V gene is TRBV30, the J gene TRBJ1-2; 8 bases are a match to TRBD1. The J segment lost 4 bases and the V segment lost 2 bases, leaving 3 bases of the junction unmatched. The CDR3 extends over 13 amino acids. Germline loops: CDR1 GTSNPN, CDR2 SVGIG (reference sequence). The full variable domain, in which reference TRBV30 and TRBJ1-2 provide the parts outside the CDR3, is SQTIHQWPATLVQPVGSPLSLECTVEGTSNPNLYWYRQAAGRGLQLLFYSVGIGQISSEVPQNLSASRPQDRQFILSSKKLLLSDSGFYLCAWSRDRPYGYTFGSGTRLTVV.

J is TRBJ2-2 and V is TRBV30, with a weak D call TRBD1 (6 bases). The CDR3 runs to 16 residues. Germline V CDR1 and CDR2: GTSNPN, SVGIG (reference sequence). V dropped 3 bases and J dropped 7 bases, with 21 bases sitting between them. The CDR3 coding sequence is TGTGCCTGGAGCGGAAGGACAGTCCATCGTGGCGGGGAGCTGTTTTTT. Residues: CAWSGRTVHRGGELFF.

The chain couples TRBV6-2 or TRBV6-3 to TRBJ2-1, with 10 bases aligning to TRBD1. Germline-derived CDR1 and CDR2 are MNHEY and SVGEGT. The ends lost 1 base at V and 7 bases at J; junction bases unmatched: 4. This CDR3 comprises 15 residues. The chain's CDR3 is CASSYLTGGKNEQFF. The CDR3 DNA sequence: TGTGCCAGCAGTTACTTGACAGGGGGCAAAAATGAGCAGTTCTTC.

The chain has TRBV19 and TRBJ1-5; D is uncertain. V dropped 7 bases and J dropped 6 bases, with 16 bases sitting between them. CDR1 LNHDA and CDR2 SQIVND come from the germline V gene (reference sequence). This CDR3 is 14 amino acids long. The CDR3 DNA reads TGTGCCAGTAATCTTGACGGCAGCGCTCAGCCCCAGCATTTT. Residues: CASNLDGSAQPQHF. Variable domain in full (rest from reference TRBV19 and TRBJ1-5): DGGITQSPKYLFRKEGQNVTLSCEQNLNHDAMYWYRQDPGQGLRLIYYSQIVNDFQKGDIAEGYSVSREKKESFPLTVTSAQKNPTAFYLCASNLDGSAQPQHFGDGTRLSIL.

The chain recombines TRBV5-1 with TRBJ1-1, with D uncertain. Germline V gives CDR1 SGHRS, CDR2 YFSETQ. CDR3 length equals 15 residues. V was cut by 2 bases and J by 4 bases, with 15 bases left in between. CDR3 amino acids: CASSLGGAEATEAFF. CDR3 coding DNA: TGCGCCAGCAGCTTAGGTGGAGCAGAGGCCACTGAAGCTTTCTTT.